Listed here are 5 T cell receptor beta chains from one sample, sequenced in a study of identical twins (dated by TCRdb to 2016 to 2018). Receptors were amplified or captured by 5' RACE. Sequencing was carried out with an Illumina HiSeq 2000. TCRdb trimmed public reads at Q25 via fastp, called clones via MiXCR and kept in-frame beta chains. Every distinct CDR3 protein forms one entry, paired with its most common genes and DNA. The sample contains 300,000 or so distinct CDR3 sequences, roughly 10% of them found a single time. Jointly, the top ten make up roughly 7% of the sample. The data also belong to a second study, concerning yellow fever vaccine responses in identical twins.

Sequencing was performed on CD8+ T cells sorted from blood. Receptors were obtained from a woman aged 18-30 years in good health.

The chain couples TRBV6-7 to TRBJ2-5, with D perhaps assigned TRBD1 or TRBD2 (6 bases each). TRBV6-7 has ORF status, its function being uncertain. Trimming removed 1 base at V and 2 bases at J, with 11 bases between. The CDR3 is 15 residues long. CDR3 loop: CASSYWRDKQETQYF. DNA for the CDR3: TGTGCCAGCAGTTACTGGCGGGACAAACAAGAGACCCAGTACTTC.

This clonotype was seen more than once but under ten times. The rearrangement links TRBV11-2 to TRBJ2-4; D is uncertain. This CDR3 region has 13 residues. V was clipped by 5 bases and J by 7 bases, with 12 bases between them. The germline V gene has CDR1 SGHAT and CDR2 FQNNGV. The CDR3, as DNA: TGTGCCAGCAGCCCGAATTTTGGGAACATTCAGTACTTC. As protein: CASSPNFGNIQYF. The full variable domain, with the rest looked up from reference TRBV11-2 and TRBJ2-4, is EAGVAQSPRYKIIEKRQSVAFWCNPISGHATLYWYQQILGQGPKLLIQFQNNGVVDDSQLPKDRFSAERLKGVDSTLKIQPAKLEDSAVYLCASSPNFGNIQYFGAGTRLSVL.

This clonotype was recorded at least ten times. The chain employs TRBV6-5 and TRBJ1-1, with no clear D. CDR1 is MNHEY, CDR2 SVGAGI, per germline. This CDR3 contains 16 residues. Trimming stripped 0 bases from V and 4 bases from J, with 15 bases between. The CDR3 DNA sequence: TGTGCCAGCAGTTACTCCTTAAGTCACAAGGGCACTGAAGCTTTCTTT. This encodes CASSYSLSHKGTEAFF.

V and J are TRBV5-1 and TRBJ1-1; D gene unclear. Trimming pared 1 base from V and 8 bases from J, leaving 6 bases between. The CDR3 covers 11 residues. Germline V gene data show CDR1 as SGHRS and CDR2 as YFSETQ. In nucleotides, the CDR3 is TGCGCCAGCAGCTTGAATCAGGAAGCTTTCTTT. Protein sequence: CASSLNQEAFF.

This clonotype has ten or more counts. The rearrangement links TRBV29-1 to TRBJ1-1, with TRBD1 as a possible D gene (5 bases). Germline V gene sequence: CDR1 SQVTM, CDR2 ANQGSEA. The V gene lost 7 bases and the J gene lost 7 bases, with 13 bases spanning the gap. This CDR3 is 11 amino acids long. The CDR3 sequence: CSASLRGEAFF. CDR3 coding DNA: TGCAGCGCCTCGTTGAGGGGTGAAGCTTTCTTT. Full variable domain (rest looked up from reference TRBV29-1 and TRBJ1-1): SAVISQKPSRDICQRGTSLTIQCQVDSQVTMMFWYRQQPGQSLTLIATANQGSEATYESGFVIDKFPISRPNLTFSTLTVSNMSPEDSSIYLCSASLRGEAFFGQGTRLTVV.